This TCR beta chain was obtained from a study of blood T cells in healthy people across ages. This clonotype was seen more than once but under ten times. As yet, its antigen is unknown. The CDR3 runs 13 residues. Germline CDR1 reads SGDLS; CDR2 reads YYNGEE. The V segment lost 0 bases and the J segment 8 bases; nucleotides outside the gene matches: 4. Study results and limitations: A greater number of naive CD4+ cells and higher diversity distinguished long-lived donors from aged donors. Among T cells, TCR beta diversity per million cells dropped roughly linearly as age rose.

A second about 6 to 11 cycle PCR used barcoded and J-beta primers. From the 5' RACE reads, TCRdb called clonotypes with MiXCR, one entry per CDR3 protein. The sample lists approximately 600,000 distinct CDR3 sequences, under 65% occurring once. Sample donors were healthy Caucasian individuals that came from Russia, aged 6 to 90. The authors isolated at least 7 million PBMCs per sample. The clonotype was recovered from a man between 60 and 70 years old in good health. The chain carries TRBV9 and TRBJ1-2; 7 bases fit TRBD1. The sequencing input was blood. CDR3 residues: CASSVGTGDGYTF. The CDR3 DNA is TGTGCCAGCAGCGTAGGTACAGGGGACGGCTACACCTTC.